This TCR beta chain was recovered during a study of blood T cell repertoires in COVID-19. Whole-study context: Sites across the United States, Italy and Spain contributed samples from acute and convalescent COVID-19.

Under the authors' procedure: Amplification of reference gene primers was used by the study to estimate nucleated cell counts. Sequencing used immunoSEQ multiplex PCR; TCRdb keeps in-frame clones, though not all of them. The D gene and trimming were derived from the DNA, and the V and J assignments and clone size from that table. The sample yields under 300,000 clones, 80% to 90% seen once. The sequence came from a woman between 25 and 40 years old with active or convalescent COVID-19. What was sequenced was peripheral blood.

The CDR3 protein is CAISESRGTARNQPQHF. DNA for the CDR3: TGTGCCATCAGTGAGTCGAGGGGGACAGCAAGGAATCAGCCCCAGCATTTT. The chain uses TRBV10-3 and TRBJ1-5; 7 positions agree with TRBD1. The germline gives CDR1 ENHRY, CDR2 SYGVKD. J was trimmed by 4 bases and V by 0 bases; bases with no gene match: 9. This CDR3 is built from 17 residues.